This TCR beta chain was recorded in a study of beta chain features in type 1 diabetes. Findings and caveats of the study: Within the patient group, naive, central memory and Treg TCRB repertoires appeared more similar to each other than within healthy donors. In every one of the four CD4+ subsets, TCRB CDR3s were moderately but significantly shorter in Type 1 diabetes patients. Diminished insertions and augmented deletions at VDJ junctions characterized type 1 diabetes patients.

The V gene's germline CDR1 is SGHRS and CDR2 YFSETQ. J lost 5 bases, V lost 1 base, and 13 bases had no gene match. The CDR3 is 17 amino acids. Reverse transcribing all isolated RNA meant expressed TCRB transcripts were sequenced. Sequencing was performed with immunoSEQ multiplex PCR; in TCRdb, only in-frame clones are kept and a portion is missing. The table lists hundreds of thousands of clones, over 12% of them singletons. In its sample, this clone was seen a few times. The antigen remains undetermined. The chain is built from TRBV5-1 and TRBJ2-7; the match to TRBD2 covers 9 bases. This receptor was obtained from a man younger than 35 with type 1 diabetes. Sequencing was carried out using naive CD4+ T cells from blood. The CDR3 coding sequence is TGCGCCAGCAGCTTGTACTCTACTAGCGGGCCCTCGGACGAGCAGTACTTC. Its protein product is CASSLYSTSGPSDEQYF.